The 30 T cell receptor beta chains presented below share a single source sample, sequenced in a study of spatial heterogeneity in lung cancer. Time point defined: blood at routine non-recurrence follow-up after resection. TCRdb re-derived calls from the 5' RACE reads in MiXCR, one entry per CDR3 protein. This sample has roughly 10,000 distinct CDR3 sequences, with about a fifth found just once. Sequences were derived from PBMCs, sampled at follow-up. The source is a male donor with early-stage non-small cell lung cancer.

This clonotype was found many times. The chain joins TRBV11-2 to TRBJ2-7, with 8 bases fitting TRBD2. Germline trimming cut 6 bases from V and 2 bases from J; bases unmatched to any gene: 6. Germline-derived CDR1 and CDR2 are SGHAT and FQNNGV. The CDR3 length is 14 residues. CDR3 sequence reads: CASRTREGPYEQYF. The CDR3, as DNA: TGTGCCAGCAGGACCCGGGAGGGGCCCTACGAGCAGTACTTC.

This clonotype is classed as medium-sized. The gene calls are TRBV24-1 and TRBJ2-1; no reliable D call. CDR1 and CDR2 from the germline V gene are KGHDR and SFDVKD. This CDR3 is 12 amino acids long. V lost 9 bases and J 7 bases, leaving 12 bases between the germline ends. This CDR3 reads CATGRTKNEQFF. For the CDR3, the DNA is TGTGCCACCGGTAGGACGAAAAATGAGCAGTTCTTC.

In its sample, this clonotype was seen many times. V gene TRBV4-1 combines with J gene TRBJ1-2; tentatively, D is TRBD1 (5 bases). Germline V gene lookup returns CDR1 MGHRA and CDR2 YSYEKL. CDR3 size: 19 residues. Trimming pared 0 bases from V and 4 bases from J, leaving 24 bases between. The CDR3: CASSQDVGLRSEGLYGYTF. CDR3 DNA: TGCGCCAGCAGCCAAGATGTAGGGCTTAGGTCGGAGGGGCTCTATGGCTACACCTTC.

This CDR3 reads CASSSTVGQETQYF. CDR3 nucleotide sequence: TGTGCCAGCTCCTCCACCGTTGGGCAAGAGACCCAGTACTTC. The chain has TRBV18 and TRBJ2-5; no reliable D call. The CDR3 runs 14 residues. Germline V gene sequence: CDR1 KGHSH, CDR2 LQKENI. V gave up 6 bases and J gave up 2 bases, with 13 bases separating them.

The CDR3 bases are TGCGCCAGCAGCTTGGCTACCAACGGGGAGACCCAGTACTTC. This translates into CASSLATNGETQYF. The chain joins TRBV5-1 to TRBJ2-5, with D hard to call. Germline V lookup: CDR1 SGHRS, CDR2 YFSETQ. V was shortened by 0 bases and J by 5 bases, with 11 bases between the two germline ends. This CDR3 has 14 amino acids.

This clonotype was counted many times. The genes are TRBV6-6 and TRBJ2-1, with 7 bases fitting TRBD2. The CDR3 has 15 amino acids. The ends lost 5 bases at V and 0 bases at J; junction bases unmatched: 4. Looked up from germline, CDR1 is MNHNY and CDR2 is SVGAGI (reference sequence). CDR3 loop: CASSLAAPSYNEQFF. The CDR3 nucleotides are TGTGCCAGCAGTCTAGCGGCACCCTCCTACAATGAGCAGTTCTTC.

V gene TRBV4-1 combines with J gene TRBJ1-1; TRBD1 might be the D (5 bases). Trimming cost V 3 bases and J 1 base, with 18 bases left between them. Per the germline V gene, CDR1 is MGHRA and CDR2 is YSYEKL. This CDR3 is 17 amino acids long. The CDR3 reads CASSQEGLRAPNTEAFF. CDR3 nucleotide sequence: TGCGCCAGCAGCCAGGAGGGGTTGCGGGCGCCGAACACTGAAGCTTTCTTT.

The chain carries TRBV27 and TRBJ1-6; TRBD1 matches 12 bases. Germline-derived CDR1 and CDR2 are MNHEY and SMNVEV (reference sequence). The trim removed 2 bases at V and 7 bases at J, leaving 6 bases unmatched. CDR3 length: 17 amino acids. CDR3 coding DNA: TGTGCCAGCAGTTTAAGGGACAGGGGGCCTCTAAATTCACCCCTCCACTTT. Its translation is CASSLRDRGPLNSPLHF.

The chain has TRBV19 and TRBJ1-2, with unresolved D. Germline CDR1 LNHDA, CDR2 SQIVND (reference sequence). V lost 6 bases and J 0 bases, leaving 11 bases between the germline ends. The CDR3 extends over 14 amino acids. The CDR3 loop reads CASSPTGPNYGYTF. The CDR3 bases are TGTGCCAGTAGCCCAACTGGACCTAACTATGGCTACACCTTC.

This chain connects TRBV5-1 to TRBJ2-7; no definite D call. Trimming cost V 7 bases and J 7 bases, with 12 bases left between them. From germline, CDR1 is SGHRS and CDR2 YFSETQ. CDR3 size: 11 residues. CDR3 coding DNA: TGCGCCAGCTCTACGGCCCTGGAGCAGTACTTC. Protein sequence: CASSTALEQYF.

V gene TRBV2 combines with J gene TRBJ1-4, with a possible D match to TRBD1 (5 bases). Trimming shortened V by 4 bases and J by 7 bases, and 13 bases separated the two germline ends. CDR1 and CDR2 from the germline V gene are SNHLY and FYNNEI. This CDR3 has 14 residues. DNA of the CDR3: TGTGCCAGCAGTGTAAGGGGACCGACTGAAAAACTGTTTTTT. Encoded protein: CASSVRGPTEKLFF.

By share, this clonotype ranks as medium-sized. V and J are TRBV28 and TRBJ2-1; TRBD2 might be the D (6 bases). V lost 4 bases and J lost 5, with 12 bases in between. Germline V gives CDR1 MDHEN, CDR2 SYDVKM. The CDR3 consists of 14 residues. The DNA for the CDR3 is TGTGCCAGCAGTTGGCTAGCGCCTGACAATGAGCAGTTCTTC. It yields the protein CASSWLAPDNEQFF.

V gene TRBV11-2 combines with J gene TRBJ2-5; no firm D call. Looked up from germline, CDR1 is SGHAT and CDR2 is FQNNGV. V was pared by 4 bases and J by 7 bases, with 22 bases between. CDR3 length: 16 residues. The CDR3 sequence is CASSSLRTSTVWTQYF. Here the CDR3 DNA reads TGTGCCAGCAGCTCTCTACGGACCTCCACTGTTTGGACCCAGTACTTC.

The chain uses TRBV30 and TRBJ2-3; 8 bases map to TRBD2. Losses at the gene ends were 3 bases for V and 0 bases for J; bases not matched to a gene: 2. In germline, CDR1 is GTSNPN, CDR2 SVGIG (reference sequence). The CDR3 totals 14 residues. DNA for the CDR3: TGTGCCTGGAGGGCTAGCGGGAGCACAGATACGCAGTATTTT. Protein product: CAWRASGSTDTQYF. The complete variable domain, with remaining parts taken from reference TRBV30 and TRBJ2-3, reads SQTIHQWPATLVQPVGSPLSLECTVEGTSNPNLYWYRQAAGRGLQLLFYSVGIGQISSEVPQNLSASRPQDRQFILSSKKLLLSDSGFYLCAWRASGSTDTQYFGPGTRLTVL.

This clonotype has just one count. This may stem from a read error, because a much larger clone lies one nucleotide away. J is TRBJ1-3 and V is TRBV30; D possibly corresponds to TRBD1 (5 bases). Germline V gives CDR1 GTSNPN, CDR2 SVGIG (reference sequence). The CDR3 runs to 17 residues. The ends were cut back, 2 bases at V and 2 bases at J, with 19 bases in the middle. As DNA, the CDR3 is TGTGCCTGGAGTCGGGCAGGGCGTCACCTCACTGGAAACACCATATATTTT. Residues: CAWSRAGRHLTGNTIYF.

This clonotype was picked up a small number of times. This chain links TRBV25-1 with TRBJ1-5, with D hard to call. CDR3 length equals 14 residues. The germline V gene encodes CDR1 MGHDK and CDR2 SYGVNS. Trimming removed 9 bases at V and 1 base at J, with 13 bases between. As DNA, the CDR3 is TGTGCCAGTACTGGCGGGAACAGCAATCAGCCCCAGCATTTT. This encodes CASTGGNSNQPQHF.

The gene calls are TRBV7-2 and TRBJ2-5; weak D call: TRBD2 (5 bases). This CDR3 comprises 14 residues. The germline V gene has CDR1 SGHTA and CDR2 FQGNSA. Trimming shortened V by 2 bases and J by 10 bases, and 17 bases separated the two germline ends. The CDR3 DNA sequence: TGTGCCAGCAGCTTACAGTCTTTCGACCGGGACCAGTACTTC. Residues: CASSLQSFDRDQYF. Combining the CDR3 with reference TRBV7-2 and TRBJ2-5 gives the whole variable domain GAGVSQSPSNKVTEKGKDVELRCDPISGHTALYWYRQSLGQGLEFLIYFQGNSAPDKSGLPSDRFSAERTGGSVSTLTIQRTQQEDSAVYLCASSLQSFDRDQYFGPGTRLLVL.

This clonotype has just a few counts. The chain recombines TRBV12-3 or TRBV12-4 with TRBJ2-1, with unresolved D. Trimming cost V 8 bases and J 8 bases, with 10 bases left between them. The CDR3 loop spans 11 amino acids. The CDR3 here is CASGFGYEQFF. The CDR3 nucleotides are TGTGCCAGCGGGTTTGGTTATGAGCAGTTCTTC.

The chain carries TRBV4-1 and TRBJ1-5; TRBD1 aligns across 7 bases. CDR1 is MGHRA, CDR2 YSYEKL, per germline. CDR3 length: 14 amino acids. Germline trimming cut 3 bases from V and 5 bases from J; bases unmatched to any gene: 4. The DNA of the CDR3 is TGCGCCAGCAGCCATCGGGACAGATATCAGCCCCAGCATTTT. Translating gives CASSHRDRYQPQHF.

The CDR3 coding sequence is TGTGCCAGCAGTTTTAGCGGGCACTCCTACAATGAGCAGTTCTTC. It specifies CASSFSGHSYNEQFF. The chain uses TRBV27 and TRBJ2-1; TRBD2 aligns across 7 bases. The germline gives CDR1 MNHEY, CDR2 SMNVEV (reference sequence). V lost 3 bases to trimming and J lost 0 bases; unmatched junction nucleotides: 2. CDR3 length: 15 amino acids.

By sample fraction, this clonotype is medium-sized. This chain links TRBV20-1 with TRBJ2-3, with TRBD2 identical over 8 bases. Germline V gene lookup returns CDR1 DFQATT and CDR2 SNEGSKA (reference sequence). The J segment lost 0 bases and the V segment lost 2 bases, leaving 4 bases of the junction unmatched. The CDR3 length is 15 residues. The CDR3 nucleotides are TGCAGTGCTAGAAGACCTAGCGGGAGCACAGATACGCAGTATTTT. This translates into CSARRPSGSTDTQYF.

This clonotype came up many times. The chain has TRBV7-3 and TRBJ2-1; TRBD1 agrees at 7 bases. This CDR3 has 15 amino acids. Germline V gives CDR1 SGHTA, CDR2 FQGTGA. The V and J ends lost 5 bases and 6 bases, in that order; junction bases with no gene match: 10. The CDR3 DNA reads as TGTGCCAGCAGCCGAGGGACAGTTAGGAGCAATGAGCAGTTCTTC. Protein product: CASSRGTVRSNEQFF. The full variable domain, its missing parts supplied by reference TRBV7-3 and TRBJ2-1, is GAGVSQTPSNKVTEKGKYVELRCDPISGHTALYWYRQSLGQGPEFLIYFQGTGAADDSGLPNDRFFAVRPEGSVSTLKIQRTERGDSAVYLCASSRGTVRSNEQFFGPGTRLTVL.

This clonotype was recorded many times. The genes are TRBV14 and TRBJ2-1; the match to TRBD2 covers 8 bases. The germline CDR1 and CDR2 sequences are SGHDN and FVKESK. J lost 2 bases, V lost 0 bases, and 6 bases had no gene match. The CDR3 runs 17 residues. The CDR3 spells CASSQDLGTSTYNEQFF. The CDR3, as DNA: TGTGCCAGCAGCCAAGATCTAGGGACTAGTACCTACAATGAGCAGTTCTTC.

This clonotype was recorded many times. The gene calls are TRBV20-1 and TRBJ2-1, with TRBD1 identical over 7 bases. Looked up from germline, CDR1 is DFQATT and CDR2 is SNEGSKA (reference sequence). The V and J ends lost 1 base and 1 base, in that order; junction bases with no gene match: 7. There are 16 residues in the CDR3. CDR3 sequence: CSARGQGALSYNEQFF. In DNA, the CDR3 is TGCAGTGCTAGAGGACAGGGCGCTTTATCCTACAATGAGCAGTTCTTC.

The chain combines TRBV7-9 with TRBJ2-7; 14 bases are shared with TRBD2. There are 16 residues in the CDR3. CDR1 SEHNR and CDR2 FQNEAQ come from the germline V gene (reference sequence). J gave up 6 bases and V 5 bases, and 9 bases lay outside the gene matches. Here the CDR3 DNA reads TGTGCCAGCAGCCCCCAGGGACTAGCGGGAGTTGCCGAGCAGTACTTC. The encoded protein is CASSPQGLAGVAEQYF.

This chain connects TRBV6-2 or TRBV6-3 to TRBJ2-3; D perhaps matches TRBD2 (7 bases). Trimming cost V 6 bases and J 4 bases, with 17 bases left between them. The germline gives CDR1 MNHEY, CDR2 SVGEGT. The CDR3 covers 15 residues. CDR3 in DNA: TGTGCCAGCAGACGATCGGGGGGCAGAGCAGATACGCAGTATTTT. Its protein is CASRRSGGRADTQYF.

By proportion, this clonotype is medium-sized. J is TRBJ2-2 and V is TRBV19; TRBD2 agrees at 7 bases. CDR3 length equals 15 residues. V shed 3 bases, J shed 0 bases, and the junction held 1 base outside the gene matches. Germline values: CDR1 LNHDA, CDR2 SQIVND (reference sequence). The CDR3 nucleotides read TGTGCCAGTAGTATCCTAGCGGCGAACACCGGGGAGCTGTTTTTT. Protein product: CASSILAANTGELFF.

J is TRBJ2-7 and V is TRBV20-1, with 12 bases aligning to TRBD2. V shed 5 bases and J 1 base; nucleotides not matched to a gene: 3. Germline CDR1 DFQATT, CDR2 SNEGSKA (reference sequence). CDR3 length: 14 amino acids. The CDR3 nucleotides read TGCAGTGCTGCTGGACTAGCGGGATCCTACGAGCAGTACTTC. Protein sequence: CSAAGLAGSYEQYF.

Remarks on this clonotype: A read error may be the cause here, since a much bigger clone is one base away. The CDR3: CASSFTDTEYF. The CDR3 region has the DNA TGTGCCAGCAGCTTCACAGATACGGAGTATTTT. The V call is TRBV7-2, the J call TRBJ2-3; D is unresolved. CDR3 length equals 11 residues. Germline V CDR1 and CDR2: SGHTA, FQGNSA.

V usage is TRBV12-3 or TRBV12-4 and J usage is TRBJ1-2; 10 nucleotides agree with TRBD1. This CDR3 has 17 residues. The ends lost 3 bases at V and 3 bases at J; junction bases unmatched: 10. The CDR3: CASSFTGTGEGDYGYTF. CDR3 DNA: TGTGCCAGCAGTTTTACCGGGACAGGGGAAGGGGACTATGGCTACACCTTC.